This TCR beta chain was recorded in a study of cytomegalovirus exposure and HLA in healthy donors. About the study: Later analysis reported that the roughly 120 validation repertoires shared the platform of the roughly 670 first-cohort repertoires.

Trimming pared 3 bases from V and 3 bases from J, leaving 21 bases between. CDR1 is MGHDK, CDR2 SYGVNS, per germline. The CDR3 spans 18 residues. Broader study findings: In vitro, three CMV-associated chains proved specific for CMV antigens. It was fewer than 200 TCR beta chains that were listed as cytomegalovirus-associated.

Generated by immunoSEQ multiplex PCR, the TCRdb table keeps only in-frame clones and is missing some. The sample has some 110,000 clones; 86% are singletons. This clone was counted once. Its antigen is unknown. The specimen was PBMCs. The TCR originated in a woman aged 18-30 years in good health and CMV-seropositive. This sequence joins TRBV25-1 and TRBJ1-5; a possible D gene is TRBD1 (5 bases). The chain's CDR3 is CASSDPKGSASNNQPQHF. CDR3 DNA: TGTGCCAGCAGTGATCCCAAGGGGTCGGCTTCGAACAATCAGCCCCAGCATTTT.